This TCR beta chain was identified in a study of shared clonotypes between healthy human individuals. Terminally differentiated effector memory CD45RA+ cells were excluded from the naive CD8 cells, which were CD45RO-negative and positively selected for CCR7. Study-wide findings and caveats: Relative to their counterparts shared across all four donors, non-shared clonotypes exhibited diminished generation probabilities. Only a few donors were included, so the genetic and exposure-history diversity represented was limited.

Between the trimmed V and J ends, which lost 3 bases and 7 bases, there was a span of 7 bases. This CDR3 has 11 amino acids. CDR1 GTSNPN and CDR2 SVGIG come from the germline V gene (reference sequence). An assay was performed, and its level was deep. Repertoires were generated with immunoSEQ multiplex PCR, while TCRdb's copy carries only in-frame clones and drops some. The sample yields over 2,000,000 clones, around 93% seen once. This clone was counted once. The antigen remains undetermined. This sample includes further DNA sequences coding for the same CDR3. The TCR was taken from a man aged 18 to 30 in good health. Some clones in this sample may be carry-over from other donors' samples. V usage is TRBV30 and J usage is TRBJ2-1; D might be TRBD2 (5 bases). Sequenced: naive CD8+ T cells from PBMCs. The CDR3 coding sequence is TGTGCCTGGAGGTCGGGGAATGAGCAGTTCTTC. It encodes CAWRSGNEQFF.